This T cell receptor (beta chain) was retrieved from a study of T cells after somatic rescue of genetic block. From germline, CDR1 is SGHRS and CDR2 YFSETQ. Between the trimmed V and J ends, which lost 0 bases and 7 bases, there was a span of 8 bases. The CDR3 contains 13 residues. Clones were read by immunoSEQ multiplex PCR, and TCRdb kept only the in-frame ones, dropping some. The sample includes some 70,000 clones, approximately 91% of them seen just once. Sequences were obtained from peripheral blood mononuclear cells (PBMCs). The TCR sequence derives from a young man. The rearrangement uses TRBV5-1 and TRBJ2-1; D is undetermined. The CDR3 region is CASSLEVQNEQFF. DNA of the CDR3: TGCGCCAGCAGCTTGGAAGTCCAAAATGAGCAGTTCTTC.